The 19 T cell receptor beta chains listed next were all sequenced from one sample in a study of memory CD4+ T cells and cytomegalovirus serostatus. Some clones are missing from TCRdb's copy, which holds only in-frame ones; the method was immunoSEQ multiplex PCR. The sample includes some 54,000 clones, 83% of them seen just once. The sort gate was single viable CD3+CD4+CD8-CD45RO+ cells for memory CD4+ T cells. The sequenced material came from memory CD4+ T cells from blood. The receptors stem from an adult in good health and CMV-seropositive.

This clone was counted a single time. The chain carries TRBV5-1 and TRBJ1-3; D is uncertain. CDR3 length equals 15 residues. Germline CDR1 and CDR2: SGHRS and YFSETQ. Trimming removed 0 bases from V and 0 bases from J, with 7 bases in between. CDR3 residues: CASSLGGVSGNTIYF. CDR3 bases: TGCGCCAGCAGCTTGGGTGGGGTCTCTGGAAACACCATATATTTT.

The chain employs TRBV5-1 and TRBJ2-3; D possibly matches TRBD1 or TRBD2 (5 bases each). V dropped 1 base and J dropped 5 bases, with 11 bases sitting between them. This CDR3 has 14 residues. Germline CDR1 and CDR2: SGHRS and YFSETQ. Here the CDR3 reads CASSLMRDVDTQYF. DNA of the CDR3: TGCGCCAGCAGCTTGATGAGGGACGTAGATACGCAGTATTTT.

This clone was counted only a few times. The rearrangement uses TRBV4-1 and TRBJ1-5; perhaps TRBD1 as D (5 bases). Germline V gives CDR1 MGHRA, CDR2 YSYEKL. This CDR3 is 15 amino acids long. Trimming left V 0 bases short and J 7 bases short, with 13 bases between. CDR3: CASSQDSQGEQPQHF. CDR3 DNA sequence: TGCGCCAGCAGCCAAGACAGCCAGGGAGAACAGCCCCAGCATTTT.

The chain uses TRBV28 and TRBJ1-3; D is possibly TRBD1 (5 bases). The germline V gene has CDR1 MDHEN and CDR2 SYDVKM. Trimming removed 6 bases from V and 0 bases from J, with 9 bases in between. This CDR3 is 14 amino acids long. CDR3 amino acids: CASRPGSSGNTIYF. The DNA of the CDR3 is TGTGCCAGCAGGCCAGGGAGCTCTGGAAACACCATATATTTT. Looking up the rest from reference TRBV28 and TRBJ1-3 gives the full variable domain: DVKVTQSSRYLVKRTGEKVFLECVQDMDHENMFWYRQDPGLGLRLIYFSYDVKMKEKGDIPEGYSVSREKKERFSLILESASTNQTSMYLCASRPGSSGNTIYFGEGSWLTVV.

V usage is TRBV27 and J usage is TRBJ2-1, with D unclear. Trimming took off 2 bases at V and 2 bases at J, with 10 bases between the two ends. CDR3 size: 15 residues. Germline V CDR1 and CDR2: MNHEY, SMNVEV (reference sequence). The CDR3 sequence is CASSLLAVTYNEQFF. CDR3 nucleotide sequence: TGTGCCAGCAGTTTACTGGCGGTTACCTACAATGAGCAGTTCTTC.

The CDR3 sequence is CASIRQGANTEAFF. The CDR3 DNA reads TGTGCCAGCATAAGACAGGGGGCGAACACTGAAGCTTTCTTT. This sequence joins TRBV6-5 and TRBJ1-1; 10 bases fit TRBD1. With V trimmed by 7 bases and J by 1 base, 3 bases remained unmatched. Germline loops: CDR1 MNHEY, CDR2 SVGAGI. The CDR3 consists of 14 residues.

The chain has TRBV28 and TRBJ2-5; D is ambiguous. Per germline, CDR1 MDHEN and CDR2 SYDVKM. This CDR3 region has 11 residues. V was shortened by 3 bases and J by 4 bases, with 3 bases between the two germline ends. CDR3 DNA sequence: TGTGCCAGCAGTTTCGGAGAGACCCAGTACTTC. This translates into CASSFGETQYF.

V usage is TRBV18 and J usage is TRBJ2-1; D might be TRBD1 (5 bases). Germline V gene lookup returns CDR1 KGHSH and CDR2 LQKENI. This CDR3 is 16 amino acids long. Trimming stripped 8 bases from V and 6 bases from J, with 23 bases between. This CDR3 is CASTWSALHQGNEQFF. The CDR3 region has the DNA TGTGCCAGCACCTGGTCGGCTCTACACCAGGGCAATGAGCAGTTCTTC.

As DNA, the CDR3 is TGCGCCAGCAGCTCCGGGACAGGGTATACTGAAGCTTTCTTT. Amino acid sequence: CASSSGTGYTEAFF. V usage is TRBV5-1 and J usage is TRBJ1-1, with TRBD1 matching 9 bases. This CDR3 is built from 14 residues. V lost 3 bases to trimming and J lost 5 bases; unmatched junction nucleotides: 5. The V gene's germline CDR1 is SGHRS and CDR2 YFSETQ.

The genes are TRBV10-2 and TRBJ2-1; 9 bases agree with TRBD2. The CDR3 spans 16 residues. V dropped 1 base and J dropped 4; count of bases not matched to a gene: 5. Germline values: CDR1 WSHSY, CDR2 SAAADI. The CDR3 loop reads CASSEFSGGTYNEQFF. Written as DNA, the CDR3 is TGCGCCAGCAGTGAGTTCAGCGGGGGGACGTACAATGAGCAGTTCTTC.

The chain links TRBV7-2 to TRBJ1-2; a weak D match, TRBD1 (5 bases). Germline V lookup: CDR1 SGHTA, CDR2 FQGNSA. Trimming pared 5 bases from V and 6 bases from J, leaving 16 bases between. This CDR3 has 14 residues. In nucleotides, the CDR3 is TGTGCCAGCAGCGTGGTAAGGGGAAGTGATGGCTACACCTTC. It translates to CASSVVRGSDGYTF.

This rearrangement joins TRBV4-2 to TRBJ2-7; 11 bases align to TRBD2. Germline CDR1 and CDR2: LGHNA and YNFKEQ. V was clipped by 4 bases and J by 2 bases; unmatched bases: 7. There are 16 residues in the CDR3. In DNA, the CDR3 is TGTGCCAGCAGCCGAGAACTAGCGGGAGCGACCTACGAGCAGTACTTC. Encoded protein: CASSRELAGATYEQYF.

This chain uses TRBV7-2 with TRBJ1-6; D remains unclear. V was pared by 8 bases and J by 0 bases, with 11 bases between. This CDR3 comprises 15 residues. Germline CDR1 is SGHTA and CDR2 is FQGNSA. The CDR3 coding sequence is TGTGCCAGCGGAGTTTGGAGCTCCTATAATTCACCCCTCCACTTT. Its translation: CASGVWSSYNSPLHF.

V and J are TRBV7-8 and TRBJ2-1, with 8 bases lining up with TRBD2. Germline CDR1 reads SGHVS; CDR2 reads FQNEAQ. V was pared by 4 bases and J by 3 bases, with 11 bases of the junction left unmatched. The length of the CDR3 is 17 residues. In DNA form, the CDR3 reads TGTGCCAGCAGCTATCCCTTTAGCGGGGCCCGCTACAATGAGCAGTTCTTC. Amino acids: CASSYPFSGARYNEQFF.

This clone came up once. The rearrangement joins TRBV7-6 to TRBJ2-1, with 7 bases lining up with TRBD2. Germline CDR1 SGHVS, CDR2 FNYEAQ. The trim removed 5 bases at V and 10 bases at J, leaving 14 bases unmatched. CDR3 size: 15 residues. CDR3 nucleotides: TGTGCCAGCAGCATAAACCCCGATCCAGCGGGGGAGCAGTTCTTC. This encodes CASSINPDPAGEQFF. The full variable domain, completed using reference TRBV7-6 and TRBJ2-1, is GAGVSQSPRYKVTKRGQDVALRCDPISGHVSLYWYRQALGQGPEFLTYFNYEAQQDKSGLPNDRFSAERPEGSISTLTIQRTEQRDSAMYRCASSINPDPAGEQFFGPGTRLTVL.

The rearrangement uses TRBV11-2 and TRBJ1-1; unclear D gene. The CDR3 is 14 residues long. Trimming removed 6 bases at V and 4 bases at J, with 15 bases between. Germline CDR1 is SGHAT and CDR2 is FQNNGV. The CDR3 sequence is CASSSGPSGTEAFF. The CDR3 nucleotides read TGTGCCAGCAGTTCCGGGCCGTCGGGCACTGAAGCTTTCTTT.

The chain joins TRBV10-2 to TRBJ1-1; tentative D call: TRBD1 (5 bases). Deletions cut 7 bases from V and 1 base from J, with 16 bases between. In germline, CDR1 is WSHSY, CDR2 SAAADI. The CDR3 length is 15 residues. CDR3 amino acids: CASIQAPRGNTEAFF. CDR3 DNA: TGCGCCAGCATCCAGGCCCCTAGGGGGAACACTGAAGCTTTCTTT.

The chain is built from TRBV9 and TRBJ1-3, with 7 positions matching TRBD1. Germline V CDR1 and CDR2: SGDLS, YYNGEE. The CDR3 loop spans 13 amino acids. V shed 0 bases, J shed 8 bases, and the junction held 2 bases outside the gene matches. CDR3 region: CASSVGQGDTIYF. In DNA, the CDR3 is TGTGCCAGCAGCGTAGGACAGGGTGACACCATATATTTT.

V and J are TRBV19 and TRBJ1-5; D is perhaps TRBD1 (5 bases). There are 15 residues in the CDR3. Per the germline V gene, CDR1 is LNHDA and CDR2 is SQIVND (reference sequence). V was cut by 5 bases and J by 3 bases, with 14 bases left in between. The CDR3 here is CASSPGQLNNQPQHF. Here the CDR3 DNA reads TGTGCCAGTAGTCCGGGGCAGCTTAACAATCAGCCCCAGCATTTT. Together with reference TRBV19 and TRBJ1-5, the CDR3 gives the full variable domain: DGGITQSPKYLFRKEGQNVTLSCEQNLNHDAMYWYRQDPGQGLRLIYYSQIVNDFQKGDIAEGYSVSREKKESFPLTVTSAQKNPTAFYLCASSPGQLNNQPQHFGDGTRLSIL.